This T cell receptor (beta chain) was sequenced in a study of T cell changes during pregnancy in multiple sclerosis. Measured with immunoSEQ multiplex PCR; TCRdb has only the in-frame clones, and not every one. Here the sample spans approximately 70,000 clones, around nine tenths being singletons. The length of the CDR3 is 13 residues. V lost 3 bases to trimming and J lost 3 bases, with 6 bases between them. The germline V gene has CDR1 MNHEY and CDR2 SMNVEV (reference sequence). The gene calls are TRBV27 and TRBJ2-1; D may be TRBD1 (5 bases). Specimen: peripheral blood, collected in the third trimester of pregnancy. This sequence was found in a female donor with multiple sclerosis, enrolled in a pregnancy study. The CDR3 protein is CASSFDSYNEQFF. CDR3 nucleotide sequence: TGTGCCAGCAGTTTCGACAGCTACAATGAGCAGTTCTTC.